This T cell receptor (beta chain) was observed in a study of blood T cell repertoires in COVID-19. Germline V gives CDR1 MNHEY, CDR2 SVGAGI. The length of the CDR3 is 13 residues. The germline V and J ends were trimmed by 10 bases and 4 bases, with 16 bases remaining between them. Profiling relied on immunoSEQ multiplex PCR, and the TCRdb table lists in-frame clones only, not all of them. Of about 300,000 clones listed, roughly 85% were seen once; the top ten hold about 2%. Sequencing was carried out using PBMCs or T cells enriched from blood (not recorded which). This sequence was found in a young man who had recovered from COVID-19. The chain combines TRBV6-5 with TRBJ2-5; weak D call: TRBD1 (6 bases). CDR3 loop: CANRDTDRETQYF. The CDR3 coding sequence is TGTGCCAACCGGGACACGGACCGAGAGACCCAGTACTTC.